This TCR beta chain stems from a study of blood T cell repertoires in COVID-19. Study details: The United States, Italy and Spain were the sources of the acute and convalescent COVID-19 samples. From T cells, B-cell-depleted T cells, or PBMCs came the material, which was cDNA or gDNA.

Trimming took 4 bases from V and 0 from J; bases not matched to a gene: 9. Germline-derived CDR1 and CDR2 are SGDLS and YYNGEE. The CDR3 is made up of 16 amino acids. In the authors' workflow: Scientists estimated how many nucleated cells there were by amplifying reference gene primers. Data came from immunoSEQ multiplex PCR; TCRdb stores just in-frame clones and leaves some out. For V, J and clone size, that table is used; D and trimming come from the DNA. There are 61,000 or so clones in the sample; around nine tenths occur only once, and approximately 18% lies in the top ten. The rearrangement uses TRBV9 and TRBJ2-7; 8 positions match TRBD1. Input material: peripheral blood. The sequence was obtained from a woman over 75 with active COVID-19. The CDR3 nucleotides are TGTGCCAGCAGCCCCACATCGGGACAGGCCTCCTACGAGCAGTACTTC. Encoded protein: CASSPTSGQASYEQYF.